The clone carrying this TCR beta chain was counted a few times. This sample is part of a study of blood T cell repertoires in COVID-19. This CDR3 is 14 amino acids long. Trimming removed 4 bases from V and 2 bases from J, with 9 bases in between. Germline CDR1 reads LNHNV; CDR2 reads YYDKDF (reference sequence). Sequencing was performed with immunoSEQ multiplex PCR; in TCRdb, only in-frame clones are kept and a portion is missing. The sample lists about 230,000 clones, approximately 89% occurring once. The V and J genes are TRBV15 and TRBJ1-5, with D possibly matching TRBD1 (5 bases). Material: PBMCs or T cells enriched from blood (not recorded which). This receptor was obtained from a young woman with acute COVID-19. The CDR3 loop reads CATSTDSGNQPQHF. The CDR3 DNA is TGTGCCACCAGCACAGACAGCGGCAATCAGCCCCAGCATTTT.